The next 26 T cell receptor beta chains were all read from a single sample in a study of monozygotic twins with inflammatory bowel disease. TCRdb reprocessed the 5' RACE reads, with one entry per CDR3 protein and no DNA. The table gives about 380,000 distinct CDR3 sequences; the top ten clones make up around 2.6% of it. The source material was blood. The receptors were gathered from a human donor with ulcerative colitis or Crohn's disease, or a healthy co-twin of an affected twin (not recorded which).

The chain uses TRBV20-1 and TRBJ2-7; as DNA is missing, the TRBD1 call by TCRdb cannot be tested. The CDR3 length is 15 residues. CDR1 is DFQATT and CDR2 is SNEGSKA in the germline V gene (reference sequence). CDR3 protein: CSAIKGAGANYEQYF.

The V and J genes are TRBV6-1 and TRBJ2-5; TCRdb's D call of TRBD1 is untestable without DNA. CDR3 size: 18 residues. Germline loops: CDR1 MNHNS, CDR2 SASEGT. CDR3 amino acids: CASSDAPARTGGAKTQYF.

The chain recombines TRBV6-1 with TRBJ2-7. Per the germline V gene, CDR1 is MNHNS and CDR2 is SASEGT. The CDR3 extends over 13 amino acids. The CDR3 sequence is CASSGDPTYEQYF.

CDR3 loop: CSARTGGGGQETQYF. V gene TRBV20-1 combines with J gene TRBJ2-5; TCRdb indicates TRBD1, and absent DNA this call remains unverified. The CDR3 covers 15 residues. The V gene's germline CDR1 is DFQATT and CDR2 SNEGSKA (reference sequence).

The chain couples TRBV5-4 to TRBJ1-1; TCRdb's D call of TRBD1 is untestable without DNA. This CDR3 has 17 residues. Germline V gives CDR1 SGHNT, CDR2 YYREEE (reference sequence). CDR3 region: CASSPGGTGGEDTEAFF.

This chain connects TRBV5-1 to TRBJ2-5. CDR3 length: 14 amino acids. Looked up from germline, CDR1 is SGHRS and CDR2 is YFSETQ. The CDR3 spells CASSYIGTQETQYF.

V gene TRBV28 combines with J gene TRBJ2-7; TCRdb's D call, TRBD1, is unchecked because there is no DNA. This CDR3 has 15 amino acids. The V gene's germline CDR1 is MDHEN and CDR2 SYDVKM. The CDR3 is CASSLKTGLSDEQYF.

The rearrangement links TRBV6-5 to TRBJ2-7; TCRdb lists TRBD1, though no DNA is available to test this call. The CDR3 spans 16 residues. The germline gives CDR1 MNHEY, CDR2 SVGAGI. The CDR3 sequence is CASSYRMDSSSYEQYF.

This chain links TRBV20-1 with TRBJ2-3; the TRBD2 assignment by TCRdb is unverifiable without DNA. The CDR3 totals 17 residues. Germline assignment: CDR1 DFQATT and CDR2 SNEGSKA (reference sequence). The CDR3 sequence: CSASVFGRGGSTDTQYF.

The chain's CDR3 is CASSLHQETQYF. The chain combines TRBV7-2 with TRBJ2-5. CDR1 and CDR2 from the germline V gene are SGHTA and FQGNSA. CDR3 size: 12 residues.

The chain links TRBV9 to TRBJ2-1; TCRdb lists TRBD2, though no DNA is available to test this call. CDR3 length equals 14 residues. Per germline, CDR1 SGDLS and CDR2 YYNGEE. Here the CDR3 reads CASSVVSSSNEQFF.

This CDR3 reads CASILGTLSTDTQYF. The chain combines TRBV5-1 with TRBJ2-3; TCRdb selects TRBD1, and the lack of DNA leaves this call unchecked. The CDR3 covers 15 residues. CDR1 and CDR2 (germline): SGHRS, YFSETQ.

The genes are TRBV12-3 or TRBV12-4 and TRBJ2-7; TCRdb reports TRBD1, a call that lacks DNA to check it against. The CDR3 totals 14 residues. CDR3 loop: CASRPGGGGYEQYF.

The chain carries TRBV13 and TRBJ2-7; TCRdb's D call of TRBD1 is untestable without DNA. Looked up from germline, CDR1 is PRHDT and CDR2 is FYEKMQ (reference sequence). The CDR3 spans 15 residues. The CDR3 sequence is CASSFRGGPPYEQYF.

The rearrangement joins TRBV4-3 to TRBJ1-4; TCRdb proposes TRBD1, but this gene call is untestable without DNA. CDR3 length: 15 residues. Germline V gene data show CDR1 as LGHNA and CDR2 as YSLEER. CDR3 loop: CASSQDRGLNEKLFF.

The CDR3 spells CASSGDRPLYGYTF. V gene TRBV12-3 or TRBV12-4 combines with J gene TRBJ1-2; the D call of TRBD1 rests on TCRdb alone, since no DNA is present to check it. CDR3 length: 14 amino acids.

The CDR3 sequence: CASSDPSGGPTDTQYF. The chain recombines TRBV25-1 with TRBJ2-3; the D call from TCRdb, TRBD2, cannot be confirmed without DNA. CDR3 size: 16 residues. The V gene's germline CDR1 is MGHDK and CDR2 SYGVNS.

The chain recombines TRBV29-1 with TRBJ2-5; no DNA is available, so the TRBD1 call from TCRdb remains unchecked. CDR1 and CDR2 (germline): SQVTM, ANQGSEA. The length of the CDR3 is 12 residues. This CDR3 is CSVGQGEMTQYF.

This chain uses TRBV7-9 with TRBJ1-6; TCRdb lists TRBD1, though no DNA is available to test this call. The CDR3 is made up of 15 amino acids. Germline V lookup: CDR1 SEHNR, CDR2 FQNEAQ (reference sequence). The CDR3 here is CASRHRDHYNSPLHF.

V gene TRBV5-1 combines with J gene TRBJ1-2; TCRdb designates TRBD1, a call that cannot be tested without DNA. Germline lookup yields CDR1 SGHRS and CDR2 YFSETQ. CDR3 length: 16 residues. CDR3: CASAYVPGQGSYGYTF.

V usage is TRBV11-2 and J usage is TRBJ2-6; the D call from TCRdb, TRBD1, cannot be confirmed without DNA. This CDR3 has 17 residues. Germline V gene lookup returns CDR1 SGHAT and CDR2 FQNNGV. CDR3 region: CASSLTGFPTGANVLTF.

J is TRBJ1-4 and V is TRBV11-2. Germline assignment: CDR1 SGHAT and CDR2 FQNNGV. The CDR3 totals 15 residues. CDR3 loop: CASSRTLSTNEKLFF.

V is TRBV21-1 and J is TRBJ2-6; with no DNA, the TCRdb D assignment of TRBD1 cannot be verified. TRBV21-1 is reported as a pseudogene. This CDR3 contains 18 residues. CDR3: CASSKVRQGASGANVLTF.

J is TRBJ1-1 and V is TRBV20-1. CDR1 is DFQATT and CDR2 is SNEGSKA in the germline V gene (reference sequence). This CDR3 has 11 amino acids. The CDR3 region is CSFTPPLGAFF.

The V call is TRBV20-1, the J call TRBJ2-3; TCRdb's assignment of TRBD1 cannot be checked, as there is no DNA. This CDR3 contains 15 residues. Germline assignment: CDR1 DFQATT and CDR2 SNEGSKA (reference sequence). This CDR3 is CIAVDRGRTTDTQYF.

The chain employs TRBV18 and TRBJ1-2; TCRdb returns TRBD1, unconfirmable since there is no DNA. Looked up from germline, CDR1 is KGHSH and CDR2 is LQKENI. There are 15 residues in the CDR3. The CDR3: CASSPPTDSDYGYTF. The full variable domain, its missing parts supplied by reference TRBV18 and TRBJ1-2, is NAGVMQNPRHLVRRRGQEARLRCSPMKGHSHVYWYRQLPEEGLKFMVYLQKENIIDESGMPKERFSAEFPKEGPSILRIQQVVRGDSAAYFCASSPPTDSDYGYTFGSGTRLTVV.